One TCR beta chain is described in this entry. What it binds is unknown. At one of its ends the junction is not consistent with the germline gene, which may arise from a read error. The sample belongs to a study of blood T cells in healthy people across ages. Study-wide results and limits: Greater diversity and more naive CD4+ cells were seen in long-lived donors than in aged donors. The CMV status of each donor remained undetermined, and this could have confounded shifts in expanded clonotypes.

A second about 7 to 12 cycle PCR used barcoded and J-beta primers. A 12-random-nucleotide template-switch adaptor tagged each cDNA molecule. TCRdb re-analysed the 5' RACE reads in MiXCR, keeping a single row per CDR3 protein. The table lists about 1.7 million distinct CDR3 sequences, roughly 30% of them singletons. The length of the CDR3 is 14 residues. The germline V gene encodes CDR1 SGHRS and CDR2 YFSETQ. The sequencing input was blood. This TCR came from a woman between 25 and 40 years old in good health. The gene calls are TRBV5-1 and TRBJ2-1; 11 bases are shared with TRBD2. The CDR3 DNA is TGCTCCAGCAGCTTACTAGCGGGGGACAATGAGCAGTTCTTC. Translated: CSSSLLAGDNEQFF.